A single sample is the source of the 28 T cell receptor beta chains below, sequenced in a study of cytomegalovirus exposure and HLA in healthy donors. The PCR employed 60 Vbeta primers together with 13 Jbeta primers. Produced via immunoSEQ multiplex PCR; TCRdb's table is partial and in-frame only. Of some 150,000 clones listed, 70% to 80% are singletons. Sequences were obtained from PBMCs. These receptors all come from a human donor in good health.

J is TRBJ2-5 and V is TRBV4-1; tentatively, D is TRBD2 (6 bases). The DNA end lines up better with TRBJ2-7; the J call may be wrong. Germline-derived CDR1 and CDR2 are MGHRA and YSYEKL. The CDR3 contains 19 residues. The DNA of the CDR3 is TGCGCCAGCAGCCAAGATCTTGGGGCGGGACGACTCCGCTCCTACGAGCAGTACTTC. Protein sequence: CASSQDLGAGRLRSYEQYF.

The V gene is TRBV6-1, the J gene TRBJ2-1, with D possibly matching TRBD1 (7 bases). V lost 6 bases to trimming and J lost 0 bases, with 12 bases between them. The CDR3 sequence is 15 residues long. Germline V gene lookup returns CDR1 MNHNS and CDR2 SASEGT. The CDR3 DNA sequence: TGTGCCAGCAGCCCGGAGGGGGCCTCCTACAATGAGCAGTTCTTC. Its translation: CASSPEGASYNEQFF.

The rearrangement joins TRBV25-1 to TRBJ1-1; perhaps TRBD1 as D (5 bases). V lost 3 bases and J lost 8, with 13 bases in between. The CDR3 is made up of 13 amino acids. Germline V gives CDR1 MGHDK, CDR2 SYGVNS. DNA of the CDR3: TGTGCCAGCAGTGACTCTGCAGGGCCGGAAGCTTTCTTT. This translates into CASSDSAGPEAFF. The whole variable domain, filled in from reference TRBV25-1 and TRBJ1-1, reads EADIYQTPRYLVIGTGKKITLECSQTMGHDKMYWYQQDPGMELHLIHYSYGVNSTEKGDLSSESTVSRIRTEHFPLTLESARPSHTSQYLCASSDSAGPEAFFGQGTRLTVV.

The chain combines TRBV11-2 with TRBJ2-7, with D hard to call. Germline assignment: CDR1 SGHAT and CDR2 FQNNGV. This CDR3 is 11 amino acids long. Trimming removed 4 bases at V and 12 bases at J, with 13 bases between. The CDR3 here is CASSSSTMLYF. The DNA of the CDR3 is TGTGCCAGCAGCTCATCTACGATGTTGTACTTC. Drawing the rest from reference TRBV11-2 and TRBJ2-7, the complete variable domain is EAGVAQSPRYKIIEKRQSVAFWCNPISGHATLYWYQQILGQGPKLLIQFQNNGVVDDSQLPKDRFSAERLKGVDSTLKIQPAKLEDSAVYLCASSSSTMLYFGPGTRLTVT.

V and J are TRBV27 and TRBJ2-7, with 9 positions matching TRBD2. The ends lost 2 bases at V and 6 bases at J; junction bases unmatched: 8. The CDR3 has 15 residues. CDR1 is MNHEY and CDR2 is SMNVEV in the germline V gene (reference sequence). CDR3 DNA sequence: TGTGCCAGCAGTTTAGGTGTAGCGGGGGATACCGAGCAGTACTTC. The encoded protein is CASSLGVAGDTEQYF.

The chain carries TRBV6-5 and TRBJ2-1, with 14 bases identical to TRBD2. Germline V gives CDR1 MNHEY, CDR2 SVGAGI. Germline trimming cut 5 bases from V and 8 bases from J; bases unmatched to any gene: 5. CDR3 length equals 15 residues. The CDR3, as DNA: TGTGCCAGCAGTCCCGGGACTAGCGGGAGCTATGAGCAGTTCTTC. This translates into CASSPGTSGSYEQFF.

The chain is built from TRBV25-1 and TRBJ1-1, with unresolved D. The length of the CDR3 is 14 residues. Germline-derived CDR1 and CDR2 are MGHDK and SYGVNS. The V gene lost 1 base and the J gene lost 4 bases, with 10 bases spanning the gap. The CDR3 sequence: CASSEFSGLTEAFF. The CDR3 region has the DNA TGTGCCAGCAGTGAATTTTCAGGCCTCACTGAAGCTTTCTTT.

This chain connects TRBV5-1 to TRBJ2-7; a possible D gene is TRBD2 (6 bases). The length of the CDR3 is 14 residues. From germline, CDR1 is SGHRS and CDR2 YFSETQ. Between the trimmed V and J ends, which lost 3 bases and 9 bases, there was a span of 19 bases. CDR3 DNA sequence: TGCGCCAGCAGCTCCGCGGAATGGGGTAGCGGGCAGTACTTC. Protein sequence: CASSSAEWGSGQYF.

CDR3 bases: TGCGCCAGCAGCCAAGAGGGGCAGTGGGATTACCGCCGGTATAGAGAGACCCAGTACTTC. Translated, it gives CASSQEGQWDYRRYRETQYF. The gene calls are TRBV4-1 and TRBJ2-5, with D tentatively TRBD1 (5 bases). The ends were cut back, 0 bases at V and 4 bases at J, with 27 bases in the middle. Germline V gene lookup returns CDR1 MGHRA and CDR2 YSYEKL. The CDR3 covers 20 residues.

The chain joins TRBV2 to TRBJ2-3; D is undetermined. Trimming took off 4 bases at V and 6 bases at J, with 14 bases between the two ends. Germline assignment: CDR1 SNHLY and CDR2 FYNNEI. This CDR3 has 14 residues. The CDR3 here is CASSVTLVGDTQYF. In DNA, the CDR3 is TGTGCCAGCAGTGTAACTCTAGTAGGCGATACGCAGTATTTT.

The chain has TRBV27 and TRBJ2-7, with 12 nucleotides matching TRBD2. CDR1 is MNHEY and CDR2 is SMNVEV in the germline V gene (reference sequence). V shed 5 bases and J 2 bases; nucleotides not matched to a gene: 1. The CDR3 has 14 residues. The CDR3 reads CASSASGGAYEQYF. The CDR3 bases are TGTGCCAGCAGTGCTAGCGGGGGGGCCTACGAGCAGTACTTC.

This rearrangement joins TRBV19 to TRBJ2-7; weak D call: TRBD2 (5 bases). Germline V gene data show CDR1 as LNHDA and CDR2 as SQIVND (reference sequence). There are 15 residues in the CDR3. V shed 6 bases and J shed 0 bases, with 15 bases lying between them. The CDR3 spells CASRVSPGLSYEQYF. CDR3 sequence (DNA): TGTGCCAGTAGGGTTTCTCCCGGACTCTCCTACGAGCAGTACTTC.

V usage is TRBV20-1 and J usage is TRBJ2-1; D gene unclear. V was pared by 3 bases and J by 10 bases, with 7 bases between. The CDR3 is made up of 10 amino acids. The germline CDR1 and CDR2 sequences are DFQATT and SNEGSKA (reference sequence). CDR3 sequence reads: CSARRQEQFF. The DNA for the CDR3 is TGCAGTGCTAGGCGACAAGAGCAGTTCTTC.

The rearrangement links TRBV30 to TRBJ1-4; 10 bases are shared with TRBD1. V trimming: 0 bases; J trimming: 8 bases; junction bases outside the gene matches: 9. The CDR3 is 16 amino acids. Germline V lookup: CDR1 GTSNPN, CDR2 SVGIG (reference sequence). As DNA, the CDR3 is TGTGCCTGGAGTGTAGATCTTGGGACAGGGGTGGAAAAACTGTTTTTT. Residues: CAWSVDLGTGVEKLFF.

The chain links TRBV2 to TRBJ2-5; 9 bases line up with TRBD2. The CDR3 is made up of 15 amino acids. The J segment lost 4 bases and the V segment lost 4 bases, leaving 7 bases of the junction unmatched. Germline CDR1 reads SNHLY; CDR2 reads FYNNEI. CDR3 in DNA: TGTGCCAGCAGTGGGGCTAGCGGGAAGGTAGAGACCCAGTACTTC. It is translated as CASSGASGKVETQYF.

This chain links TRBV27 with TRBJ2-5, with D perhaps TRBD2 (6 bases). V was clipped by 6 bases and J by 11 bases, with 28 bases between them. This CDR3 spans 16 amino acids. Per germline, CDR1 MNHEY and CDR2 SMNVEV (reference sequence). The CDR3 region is CASSLSPHEPPGEQYF. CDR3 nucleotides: TGTGCCAGCAGCCTCTCCCCTCACGAACCCCCGGGGGAGCAGTACTTC.

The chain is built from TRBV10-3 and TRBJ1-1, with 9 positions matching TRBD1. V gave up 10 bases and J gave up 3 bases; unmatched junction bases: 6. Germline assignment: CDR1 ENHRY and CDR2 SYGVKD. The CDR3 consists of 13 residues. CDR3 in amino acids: CATTGGADTEAFF. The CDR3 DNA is TGTGCCACCACAGGGGGCGCGGACACTGAAGCTTTCTTT.

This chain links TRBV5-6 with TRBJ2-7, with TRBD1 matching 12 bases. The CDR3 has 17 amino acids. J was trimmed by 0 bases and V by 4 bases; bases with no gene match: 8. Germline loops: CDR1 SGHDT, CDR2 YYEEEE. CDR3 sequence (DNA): TGTGCCAGCAGCCACGGGACAGGGGGCCGTCCCTCCTACGAGCAGTACTTC. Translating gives CASSHGTGGRPSYEQYF.

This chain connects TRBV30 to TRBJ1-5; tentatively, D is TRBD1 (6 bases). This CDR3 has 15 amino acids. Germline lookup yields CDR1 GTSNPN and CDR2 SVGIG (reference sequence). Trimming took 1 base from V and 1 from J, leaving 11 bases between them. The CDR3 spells CAWSATQGSNQPQHF. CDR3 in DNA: TGTGCCTGGAGTGCCACCCAGGGGAGCAATCAGCCCCAGCATTTT.

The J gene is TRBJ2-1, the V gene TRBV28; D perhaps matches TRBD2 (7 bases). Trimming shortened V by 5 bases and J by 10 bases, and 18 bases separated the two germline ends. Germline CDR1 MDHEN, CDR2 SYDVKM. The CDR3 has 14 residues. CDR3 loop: CASSGWGGRLEQFF. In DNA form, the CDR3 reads TGTGCCAGCAGTGGTTGGGGGGGCCGCTTAGAGCAGTTCTTC.

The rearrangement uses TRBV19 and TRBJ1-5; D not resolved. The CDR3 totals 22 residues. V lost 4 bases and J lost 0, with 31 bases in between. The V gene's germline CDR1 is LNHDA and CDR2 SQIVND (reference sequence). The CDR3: CASSTPLLAGKGGPNSNQPQHF. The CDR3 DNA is TGTGCCAGTAGTACCCCTTTGTTAGCCGGCAAGGGAGGACCTAATAGCAATCAGCCCCAGCATTTT.

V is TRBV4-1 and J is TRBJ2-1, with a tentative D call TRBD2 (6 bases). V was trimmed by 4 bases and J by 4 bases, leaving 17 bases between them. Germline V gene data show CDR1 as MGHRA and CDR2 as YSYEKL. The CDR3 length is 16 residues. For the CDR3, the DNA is TGCGCCAGCAGCCCCGTCGGGACTGGAGGATACAATGAGCAGTTCTTC. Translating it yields CASSPVGTGGYNEQFF.

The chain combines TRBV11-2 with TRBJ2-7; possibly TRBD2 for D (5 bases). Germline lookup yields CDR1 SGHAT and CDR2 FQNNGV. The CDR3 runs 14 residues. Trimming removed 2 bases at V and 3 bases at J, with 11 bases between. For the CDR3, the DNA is TGTGCCAGCAGCTTATTACGGGGAGACTACGAGCAGTACTTC. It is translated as CASSLLRGDYEQYF.

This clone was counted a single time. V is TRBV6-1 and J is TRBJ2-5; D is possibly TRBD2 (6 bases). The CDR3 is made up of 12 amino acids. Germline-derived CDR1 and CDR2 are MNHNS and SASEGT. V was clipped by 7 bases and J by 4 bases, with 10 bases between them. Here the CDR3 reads CASTEGTETQYF. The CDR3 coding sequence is TGTGCCAGCACGGAGGGGACAGAGACCCAGTACTTC.

This chain's CDR3 is CASRRTQGPEKLFF. The CDR3 nucleotides are TGCGCCAGCAGAAGAACGCAGGGGCCAGAAAAACTGTTTTTT. The chain joins TRBV10-2 to TRBJ1-4; possibly TRBD1 for D (6 bases). The CDR3 loop spans 14 amino acids. Germline V gene lookup returns CDR1 WSHSY and CDR2 SAAADI. V was shortened by 6 bases and J by 8 bases, with 16 bases between the two germline ends.

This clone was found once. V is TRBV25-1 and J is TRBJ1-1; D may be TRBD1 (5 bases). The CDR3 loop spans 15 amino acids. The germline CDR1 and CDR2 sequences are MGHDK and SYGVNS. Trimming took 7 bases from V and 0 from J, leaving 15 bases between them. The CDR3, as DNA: TGTGCCAGCAAGGGGTGGGCCTCCATGAACACTGAAGCTTTCTTT. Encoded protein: CASKGWASMNTEAFF. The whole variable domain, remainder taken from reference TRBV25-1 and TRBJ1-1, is EADIYQTPRYLVIGTGKKITLECSQTMGHDKMYWYQQDPGMELHLIHYSYGVNSTEKGDLSSESTVSRIRTEHFPLTLESARPSHTSQYLCASKGWASMNTEAFFGQGTRLTVV.

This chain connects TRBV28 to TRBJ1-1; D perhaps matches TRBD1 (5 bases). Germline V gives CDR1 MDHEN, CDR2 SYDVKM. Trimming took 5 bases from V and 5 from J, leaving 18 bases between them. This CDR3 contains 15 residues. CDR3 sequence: CASSLLSGVRTEAFF. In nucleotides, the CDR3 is TGTGCCAGCAGTCTCCTCTCGGGGGTGCGGACTGAAGCTTTCTTT.

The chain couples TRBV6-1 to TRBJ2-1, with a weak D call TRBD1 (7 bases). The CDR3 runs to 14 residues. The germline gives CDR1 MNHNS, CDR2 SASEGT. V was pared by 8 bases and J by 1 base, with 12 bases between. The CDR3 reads CASSRGESYNEQFF. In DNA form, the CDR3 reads TGTGCCAGCTCCAGGGGGGAGTCCTACAATGAGCAGTTCTTC.